Below, 5 T cell receptor beta chains from the same sample are listed, as sequenced in a study of shared clonotypes between healthy human individuals (TCRdb year 2020). Library method: the immunoSEQ multiplex PCR assay. Drawn from immuneACCESS, this table holds only the in-frame rearrangements with V and J called that TCRdb kept. Clones are partly lost; checked studies trace under half to an unresolved V gene and leave the rest unexplained. The sample data list 2 million to 2.5 million clones, and over 85% of these were observed just once. The ten top clones hold about 0.39% of the sample. Source material: naive CD4+ T cells from PBMCs. Reading the label with the study, this specimen's cell subset or site is: CD45RA+ positively selected. All receptors come from a man between 18 and 29 years old in good health. Some clones in this sample may be carry-over from other donors' samples.

The genes are TRBV30 and TRBJ2-7, with 8 positions matching TRBD2. Trimming took 3 bases from V and 0 from J; bases not matched to a gene: 7. Germline assignment: CDR1 GTSNPN and CDR2 SVGIG (reference sequence). CDR3 length: 15 amino acids. The CDR3 sequence is CAWSPDRGGSYEQYF. CDR3 in DNA: TGTGCCTGGAGCCCCGACCGGGGGGGCTCCTACGAGCAGTACTTC.

The rearrangement links TRBV18 to TRBJ2-6; D is possibly TRBD1 (5 bases). Trimming left V 3 bases short and J 2 bases short, with 14 bases between. This CDR3 comprises 17 residues. Germline V gives CDR1 KGHSH, CDR2 LQKENI. CDR3 bases: TGTGCCAGCTCACCCGTTCAGGGCATCGCTGGGGCCAACGTCCTGACTTTC. Translating it yields CASSPVQGIAGANVLTF.

About this clone itself: Other DNA sequences of this sample code for an identical CDR3. The V gene is TRBV5-4, the J gene TRBJ2-2; 9 bases are shared with TRBD2. Per germline, CDR1 SGHNT and CDR2 YYREEE (reference sequence). The V gene end was trimmed by 4 bases and the J gene end by 0 bases; junction bases not matched to a gene: 1. The CDR3 runs 15 residues. CDR3 coding DNA: TGTGCCAGCAGCCTAGCGGGATCGAACACCGGGGAGCTGTTTTTT. Residues: CASSLAGSNTGELFF. The full variable domain, rest sourced from reference TRBV5-4 and TRBJ2-2, is ETGVTQSPTHLIKTRGQQVTLRCSSQSGHNTVSWYQQALGQGPQFIFQYYREEENGRGNFPPRFSGLQFPNYSSELNVNALELDDSALYLCASSLAGSNTGELFFGEGSRLTVL.

In nucleotides, the CDR3 is TGTGCCAGCAGCTTGGTGGGACAGCAGACCGGGGAGCTGTTTTTT. It codes for CASSLVGQQTGELFF. The rearrangement joins TRBV5-7 to TRBJ2-2; 7 bases are shared with TRBD1. TRBV5-7 is given ORF status, its function remaining uncertain. The CDR3 sequence is 15 residues long. V was clipped by 0 bases and J by 5 bases; unmatched bases: 4.

The genes are TRBV4-3 and TRBJ2-2; no clear D gene. The germline V gene encodes CDR1 LGHNA and CDR2 YSLEER. The CDR3 has 14 residues. Trimming left V 0 bases short and J 4 bases short, with 6 bases between. The CDR3 sequence is CASSQDPFTGELFF. CDR3 DNA sequence: TGCGCCAGCAGCCAAGACCCCTTCACCGGGGAGCTGTTTTTT.